Included here is one TCR beta chain sequence, with context. This specimen comes from a study of OX40 agonist ivuxolimab in advanced cancers. Germline V gene sequence: CDR1 MNHEY, CDR2 SVGAGI. The ends were cut back, 1 base at V and 1 base at J, with 7 bases in the middle. The CDR3 runs 15 residues. The protocol was immunoSEQ multiplex PCR, while the TCRdb copy is restricted to in-frame clones and leaves out a portion. The sample yields fewer than 60,000 clones, roughly 82% seen once. The TCR sequence derives from an adult with an advanced solid tumor such as melanoma, head and neck, liver or kidney cancer. The material sequenced was CD4+ or CD8+ T cells sorted from blood, taken in a trial of the OX40 agonist ivuxolimab. The chain joins TRBV6-5 to TRBJ2-2, with D possibly matching TRBD1 (5 bases). The CDR3 here is CASSYLGVNTGELFF. The CDR3 bases are TGTGCCAGCAGTTACTTAGGGGTGAACACCGGGGAGCTGTTTTTT.